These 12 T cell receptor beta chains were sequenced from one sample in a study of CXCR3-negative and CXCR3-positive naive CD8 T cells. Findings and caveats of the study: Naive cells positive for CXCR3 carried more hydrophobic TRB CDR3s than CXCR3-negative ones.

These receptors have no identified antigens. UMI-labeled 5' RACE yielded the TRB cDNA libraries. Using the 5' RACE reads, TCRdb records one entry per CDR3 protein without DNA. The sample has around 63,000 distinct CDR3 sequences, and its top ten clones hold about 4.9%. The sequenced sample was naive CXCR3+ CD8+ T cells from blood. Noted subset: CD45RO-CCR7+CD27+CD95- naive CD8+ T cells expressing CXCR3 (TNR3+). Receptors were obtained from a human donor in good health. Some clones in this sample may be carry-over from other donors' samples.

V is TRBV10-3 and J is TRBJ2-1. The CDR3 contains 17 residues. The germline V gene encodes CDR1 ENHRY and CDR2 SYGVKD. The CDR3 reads CAISETASGWSYNEQFF.

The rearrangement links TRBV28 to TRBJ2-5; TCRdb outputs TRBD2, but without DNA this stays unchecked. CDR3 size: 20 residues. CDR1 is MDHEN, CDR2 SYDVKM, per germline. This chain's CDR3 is CASSLDWRSVWGTSEETQYF.

The CDR3 reads CSGLSSYEQYF. This sequence joins TRBV29-1 and TRBJ2-7. Germline V gene sequence: CDR1 SQVTM, CDR2 ANQGSEA. The length of the CDR3 is 11 residues.

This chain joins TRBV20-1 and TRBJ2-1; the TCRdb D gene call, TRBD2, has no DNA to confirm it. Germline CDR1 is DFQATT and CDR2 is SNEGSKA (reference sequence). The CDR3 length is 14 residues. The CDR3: CSARGLAGYNEQFF.

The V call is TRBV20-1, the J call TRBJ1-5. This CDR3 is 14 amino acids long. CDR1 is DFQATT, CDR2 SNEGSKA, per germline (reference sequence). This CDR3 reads CSAQARGVNQPQHF.

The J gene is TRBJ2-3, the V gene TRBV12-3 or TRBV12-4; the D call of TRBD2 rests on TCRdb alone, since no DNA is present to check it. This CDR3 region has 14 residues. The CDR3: CASRRAGVTDTQYF.

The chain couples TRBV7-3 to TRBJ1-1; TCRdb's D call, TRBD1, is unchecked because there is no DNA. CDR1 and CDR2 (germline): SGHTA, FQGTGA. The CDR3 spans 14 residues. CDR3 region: CASSLLGQDTEAFF.

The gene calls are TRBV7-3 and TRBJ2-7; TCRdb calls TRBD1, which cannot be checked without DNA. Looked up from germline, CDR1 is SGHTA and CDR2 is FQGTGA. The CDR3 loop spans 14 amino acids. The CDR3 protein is CASSPPGSPYEQYF.

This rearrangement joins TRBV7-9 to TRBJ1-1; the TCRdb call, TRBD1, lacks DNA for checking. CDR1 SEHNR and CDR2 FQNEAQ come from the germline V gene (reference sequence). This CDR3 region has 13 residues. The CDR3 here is CASSPPGHTEAFF.

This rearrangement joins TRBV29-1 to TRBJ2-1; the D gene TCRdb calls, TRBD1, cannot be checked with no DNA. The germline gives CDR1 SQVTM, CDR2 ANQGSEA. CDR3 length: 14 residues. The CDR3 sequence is CSVEGAGKYNEQFF.

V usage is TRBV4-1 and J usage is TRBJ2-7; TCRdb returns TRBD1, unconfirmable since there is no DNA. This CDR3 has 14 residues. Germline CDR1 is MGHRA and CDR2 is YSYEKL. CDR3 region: CASSRPGQGSEQYF.

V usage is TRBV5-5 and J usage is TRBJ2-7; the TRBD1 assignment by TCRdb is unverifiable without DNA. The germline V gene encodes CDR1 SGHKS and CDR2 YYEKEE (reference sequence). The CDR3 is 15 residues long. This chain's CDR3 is CASSLNRDLSYEQYF.